This T cell receptor (beta chain) was sequenced during a study of blood T cell repertoires in COVID-19. V lost 3 bases to trimming and J lost 0 bases, with 6 bases between them. Looked up from germline, CDR1 is MGHRA and CDR2 is YSYEKL. CDR3 length equals 14 residues. TCRdb's table, derived via immunoSEQ multiplex PCR, lists solely in-frame clones and lacks some. The repertoire holds 150,000 to 200,000 clones, with 88% as singletons. This clone was detected once. The chain combines TRBV4-1 with TRBJ2-4, with D unresolved. Sequencing was carried out using peripheral blood. This sequence was found in a woman between 25 and 40 years old with acute or convalescent COVID-19. The CDR3 region has the DNA TGCGCCAGCAGCCAGAGAGTAGCCAAAAACATTCAGTACTTC. This gives the protein CASSQRVAKNIQYF.